This T cell receptor beta chain was sequenced in a study of blood T cell repertoires in COVID-19. Across the study: The samples span acute and convalescent COVID-19 from the United States, Italy and Spain. In each case, the material was cDNA or gDNA derived from T cells, B-cell-depleted T cells, or PBMCs.

The CDR3 totals 19 residues. The V gene end was trimmed by 2 bases and the J gene end by 0 bases; junction bases not matched to a gene: 8. The germline V gene has CDR1 LNHDA and CDR2 SQIVND (reference sequence). How the authors handled the data: It was from reference gene primer amplification that nucleated cell counts were estimated. Assay: immunoSEQ multiplex PCR; the TCRdb copy retains only in-frame clones and omits some. The DNA gave D and trimming, while V, J and clone size come from that table. The table includes more than 300,000 clones, about 90% detected once. Sequenced sample: peripheral blood. The J gene is TRBJ2-1, the V gene TRBV19; TRBD1 aligns across 12 bases. The TCR comes from a woman aged 45-59 years with COVID-19, enrolled during active disease. The CDR3 is CASSIRGQGAILSYNEQFF. CDR3 coding DNA: TGTGCCAGTAGTATAAGGGGACAGGGGGCTATCCTCTCCTACAATGAGCAGTTCTTC.